This T cell receptor (beta chain) appears in the sequencing data of a study of T cell responses to AZD1222 COVID-19 vaccine. Germline CDR1 SGHNT, CDR2 YYREEE (reference sequence). The CDR3 has 14 residues. V was cut by 0 bases and J by 1 base, with 6 bases left in between. Study-wide results and caveats: Spike-specific TCR breadth and depth grew following two AZD1222 doses. Repertoires were collected only later (after the peak T cell response had occurred). Donor demographics were predominantly white British with a female majority; clonal diversity may be underestimated.

The data were produced by immunoSEQ multiplex PCR, yet TCRdb's version contains in-frame clones alone and is incomplete. The table lists 95,000 to 150,000 clones, around 90% of them singletons. Concerning this clone: Its antigen remains unidentified.

The rearrangement links TRBV5-4 to TRBJ2-3; D is uncertain. The clonotype was recovered from an adult in good health. Sequences were derived from peripheral blood, sampled on day 0 of AZD1222 vaccination. CDR3 nucleotide sequence: TGTGCCAGCAGCTTGGGTGGGGGCACAGATACGCAGTATTTT. Amino acid sequence: CASSLGGGTDTQYF.